This T cell receptor beta chain was sequenced during a study of OX40 agonist ivuxolimab in advanced cancers. The V gene lost 11 bases and the J gene lost 2 bases, with 14 bases spanning the gap. Germline CDR1 reads LNHDA; CDR2 reads SQIVND (reference sequence). The CDR3 consists of 13 residues. The method was immunoSEQ multiplex PCR; TCRdb's version includes in-frame clones alone and lacks a portion of them. In the table there are 50,000 to 65,000 clones, 70% to 90% of which are singletons. Study conclusions and caveats: A proportion of nonresponders additionally exhibited low normalized T-cell clonal expansion.

Concerning this clone: Its cognate antigen is unknown.

The chain links TRBV19 to TRBJ2-3, with D perhaps matching TRBD1 or TRBD2 (5 bases each). The sequence was obtained from an adult with an advanced solid tumor such as melanoma, head and neck, liver or kidney cancer. Sequences were derived from CD4+ or CD8+ T cells sorted from blood, sampled in a trial of the OX40 agonist ivuxolimab. The CDR3 region has the DNA TGTGCCTCCTCCGGGGCCCACACAGATACGCAGTATTTT. As protein: CASSGAHTDTQYF.